This T cell receptor beta chain was obtained from a study of T cell changes during pregnancy in multiple sclerosis. The ends were cut back, 4 bases at V and 2 bases at J, with 12 bases in the middle. The CDR3 covers 15 residues. Germline CDR1 MNHNS, CDR2 SASEGT. Sequencing was performed with immunoSEQ multiplex PCR; in TCRdb, only in-frame clones are kept and a portion is missing. The sample consists of about 75,000 clones, around 94% of them appearing once. The specimen comprised CD4+ T cells from peripheral blood mononuclear cells, sampled after pregnancy. The TCR originated in a female donor with multiple sclerosis, enrolled in a pregnancy study. The gene calls are TRBV6-1 and TRBJ1-3, with D maybe TRBD1 (6 bases). The chain's CDR3 is CASSVDRKAGNTIYF. DNA of the CDR3: TGTGCCAGCAGTGTCGACAGGAAGGCTGGAAACACCATATATTTT.